This T cell receptor beta chain was sequenced during a study of breast tumors, draining lymph nodes, adjacent tissues. Relative to its sample, this clonotype is medium-sized. Its antigen is unknown. Looked up from germline, CDR1 is DFQATT and CDR2 is SNEGSKA (reference sequence). This CDR3 contains 12 residues. Trimming took 1 base from V and 9 from J, leaving 12 bases between them. Each CDR3 protein is one row after TCRdb ran MiXCR on the multiplex PCR reads. Among 45,000 to 65,000 distinct CDR3 sequences, roughly 41% were seen once, and the ten largest hold 8% to 11%. Study results and limitations: Data fit most tumor T cells coming from lymph node, expanding in tumor. Tumor repertoires ranked between lymph nodes and nontumor tissue in diversity, with V and J gene preferences.

The clonotype comes from a female donor with breast cancer. Some clones in this sample may be carry-over from other donors' samples. The sample taken for sequencing was breast tumor tissue. V gene TRBV20-1 combines with J gene TRBJ2-5, with D perhaps matching TRBD2 (6 bases). Here the CDR3 DNA reads TGCAGTGCTAGAGGGGAGGACTTGGCCCAGTACTTC. It specifies CSARGEDLAQYF.